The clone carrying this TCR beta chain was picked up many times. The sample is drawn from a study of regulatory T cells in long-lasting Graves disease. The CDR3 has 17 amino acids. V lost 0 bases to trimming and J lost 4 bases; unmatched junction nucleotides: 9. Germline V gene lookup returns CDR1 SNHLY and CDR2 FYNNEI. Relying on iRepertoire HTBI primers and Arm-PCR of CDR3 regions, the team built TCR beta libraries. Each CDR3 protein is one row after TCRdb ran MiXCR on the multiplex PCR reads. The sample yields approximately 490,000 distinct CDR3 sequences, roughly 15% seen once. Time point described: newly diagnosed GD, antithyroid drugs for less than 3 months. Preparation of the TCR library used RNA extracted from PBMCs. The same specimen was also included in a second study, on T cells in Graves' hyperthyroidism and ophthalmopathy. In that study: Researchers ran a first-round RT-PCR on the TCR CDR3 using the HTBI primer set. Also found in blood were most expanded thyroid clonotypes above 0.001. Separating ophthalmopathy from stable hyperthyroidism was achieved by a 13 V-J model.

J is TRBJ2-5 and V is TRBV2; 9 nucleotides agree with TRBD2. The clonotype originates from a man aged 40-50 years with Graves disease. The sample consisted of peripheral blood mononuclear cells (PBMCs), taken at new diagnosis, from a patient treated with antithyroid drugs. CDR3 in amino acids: CASSEADSGRGAETQYF. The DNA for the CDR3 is TGTGCCAGCAGTGAAGCTGATAGCGGGAGAGGAGCAGAGACCCAGTACTTC.